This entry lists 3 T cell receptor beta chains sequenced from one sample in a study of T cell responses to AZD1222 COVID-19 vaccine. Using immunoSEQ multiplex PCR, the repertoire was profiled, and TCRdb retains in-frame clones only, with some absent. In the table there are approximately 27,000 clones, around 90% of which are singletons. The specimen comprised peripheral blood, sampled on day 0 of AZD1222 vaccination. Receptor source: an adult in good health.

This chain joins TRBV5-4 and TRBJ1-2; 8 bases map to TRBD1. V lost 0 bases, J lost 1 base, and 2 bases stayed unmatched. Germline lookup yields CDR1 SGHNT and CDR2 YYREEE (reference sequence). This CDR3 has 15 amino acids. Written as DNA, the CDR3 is TGTGCCAGCAGCTTGGCCGGACAGGGTAACTATGGCTACACCTTC. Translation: CASSLAGQGNYGYTF.

As DNA, the CDR3 is TGTGCCAGCAGCTTAAACCTAGCGGGAGGTTGGGCAGATACGCAGTATTTT. As protein: CASSLNLAGGWADTQYF. This chain links TRBV7-8 with TRBJ2-3; 11 bases line up with TRBD2. CDR3 length: 17 residues. V trimming: 2 bases; J trimming: 4 bases; junction bases outside the gene matches: 8. Germline V lookup: CDR1 SGHVS, CDR2 FQNEAQ.

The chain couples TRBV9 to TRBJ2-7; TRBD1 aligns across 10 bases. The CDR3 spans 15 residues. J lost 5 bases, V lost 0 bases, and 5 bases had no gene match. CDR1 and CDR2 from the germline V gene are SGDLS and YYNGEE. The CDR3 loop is CASSVGWTGGDEQYF. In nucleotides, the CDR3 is TGTGCCAGCAGCGTAGGATGGACAGGGGGGGACGAGCAGTACTTC. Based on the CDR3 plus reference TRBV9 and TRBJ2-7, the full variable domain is DSGVTQTPKHLITATGQRVTLRCSPRSGDLSVYWYQQSLDQGLQFLIQYYNGEERAKGNILERFSAQQFPDLHSELNLSSLELGDSALYFCASSVGWTGGDEQYFGPGTRLTVT.